A selection of T cell receptor beta chains follows, all from one sample in a study of blood T cell repertoires in COVID-19. Repertoires were generated with immunoSEQ multiplex PCR, while TCRdb's copy carries only in-frame clones and drops some. The profile shows fewer than 650,000 clones, approximately 91% of them singletons. The sequenced material came from peripheral blood. Source of these receptors: a woman in her forties or fifties with COVID-19, enrolled during active disease. Each CDR3 is given with its conserved first and last residue. A D gene is named only where the DNA matches it firmly. Rows may omit the clone size; those that give it use once, few, many or a size class.

v_call: TRBV5-6
j_call: TRBJ2-3
d_call: -
clone_size: -
cdr3_nt: TGTGCCAGCAGCTTGGTTTCGGACACTAGCACAGATACGCAGTATTTT
cdr3_aa: CASSLVSDTSTDTQYF

v_call: TRBV6-1
j_call: TRBJ1-2
d_call: TRBD1
clone_size: -
cdr3_nt: TGTGCCAGCAGTGAACGGACAGGCCACTATGGCTACACCTTC
cdr3_aa: CASSERTGHYGYTF

v_call: TRBV10-1
j_call: TRBJ2-3
d_call: -
clone_size: -
cdr3_nt: TGCGCCAGCAGTGAGGACTTCACAGATACGCAGTATTTT
cdr3_aa: CASSEDFTDTQYF

v_call: TRBV9
j_call: TRBJ2-1
d_call: -
clone_size: -
cdr3_nt: TGTGCCAGCAGCGCAACAGGGATCGGCTACAATGAGCAGTTCTTC
cdr3_aa: CASSATGIGYNEQFF

v_call: TRBV7-6
j_call: TRBJ1-2
d_call: -
clone_size: few
cdr3_nt: TGTGCCAGCAGCTCGGACACCTATGGCTACACCTTC
cdr3_aa: CASSSDTYGYTF

v_call: TRBV21-1
j_call: TRBJ1-1
d_call: -
clone_size: -
cdr3_nt: TGTGCCAGCAGCAAATGGACAGGGGGGGCGGCTGAAGCTTTCTTT
cdr3_aa: CASSKWTGGAAEAFF

v_call: TRBV5-1
j_call: TRBJ2-7
d_call: TRBD1
clone_size: -
cdr3_nt: TGCGCCAGCAGCTGGTCGGGACAGGTTTACTACGAGCAGTACTTC
cdr3_aa: CASSWSGQVYYEQYF

v_call: TRBV28
j_call: TRBJ1-5
d_call: TRBD1
clone_size: once
cdr3_nt: TGTGCCAGCAGTTTATGGGGGGACAGGGCCATGGCATTT
cdr3_aa: CASSLWGDRAMAF

v_call: TRBV7-8
j_call: TRBJ1-6
d_call: TRBD1
clone_size: -
cdr3_nt: TGTGCCAGCAGCTTAGCGCACAGGGGAAATAATTCACCCCTCCACTTT
cdr3_aa: CASSLAHRGNNSPLHF

v_call: TRBV10-3
j_call: TRBJ1-2
d_call: TRBD1
clone_size: -
cdr3_nt: TGTGCCATCAGTGAGTCGGGACAGGGGGTCTATGGCTACACCTTC
cdr3_aa: CAISESGQGVYGYTF

v_call: TRBV5-6
j_call: TRBJ1-4
d_call: -
clone_size: -
cdr3_nt: TGTGCCAGCAAGAGGACAGCAAATGAAAAACTGTTTTTT
cdr3_aa: CASKRTANEKLFF

v_call: TRBV19
j_call: TRBJ2-5
d_call: -
clone_size: once
cdr3_nt: TGTGCCAGTAGTATCGGGCCGGAGGAATGGGAGACCCAGTACTTC
cdr3_aa: CASSIGPEEWETQYF

v_call: TRBV5-4
j_call: TRBJ2-2
d_call: -
clone_size: once
cdr3_nt: TGTGCCAGCAGCTTGTTCGACAGGAACGCCGGGGAGCTGTTTTTT
cdr3_aa: CASSLFDRNAGELFF

v_call: TRBV11-3
j_call: TRBJ2-1
d_call: TRBD2
clone_size: -
cdr3_nt: TGTGCCAGCAGCCCCCCGGGACTAGCGGGGAACAATGAGCAGTTCTTC
cdr3_aa: CASSPPGLAGNNEQFF

v_call: TRBV19
j_call: TRBJ1-2
d_call: -
clone_size: -
cdr3_nt: TGTGCCAGTAGTATAGAGAGGGCAGCTCGGGGCTACACCTTC
cdr3_aa: CASSIERAARGYTF

v_call: TRBV5-6
j_call: TRBJ1-1
d_call: -
clone_size: -
cdr3_nt: TGTGCCAGCAGCAGGCGGGGCGGGGAAAAGGCTGAAGCTTTCTTT
cdr3_aa: CASSRRGGEKAEAFF

v_call: TRBV30
j_call: TRBJ1-2
d_call: -
clone_size: -
cdr3_nt: TGTGCCTGGAGGGCCACAGGGTATTCTGGCTACACCTTC
cdr3_aa: CAWRATGYSGYTF

v_call: TRBV30
j_call: TRBJ2-7
d_call: -
clone_size: -
cdr3_nt: TGTGCCTGGAGTTCCACCTACGAGCAGTACTTC
cdr3_aa: CAWSSTYEQYF

v_call: TRBV12-5
j_call: TRBJ1-2
d_call: -
clone_size: -
cdr3_nt: TGTGCTAGTGGGACAGGAAAGGGCTACACCTTC
cdr3_aa: CASGTGKGYTF

v_call: TRBV6-5
j_call: TRBJ1-2
d_call: TRBD1
clone_size: -
cdr3_nt: TGTGCCAGCAGTTCGACAGGGGGTCCTAACTATGGCTACACCTTC
cdr3_aa: CASSSTGGPNYGYTF